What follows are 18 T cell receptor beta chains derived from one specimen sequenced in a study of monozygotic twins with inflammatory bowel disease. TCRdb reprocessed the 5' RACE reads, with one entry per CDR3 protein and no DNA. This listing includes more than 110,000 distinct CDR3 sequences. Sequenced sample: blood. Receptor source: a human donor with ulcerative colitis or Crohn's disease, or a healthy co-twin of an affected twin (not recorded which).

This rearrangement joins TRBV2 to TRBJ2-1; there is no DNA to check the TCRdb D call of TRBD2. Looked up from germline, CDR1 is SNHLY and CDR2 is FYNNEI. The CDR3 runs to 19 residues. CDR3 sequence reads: CASSERGTTSVSPYNEQFF. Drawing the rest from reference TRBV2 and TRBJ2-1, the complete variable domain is EPEVTQTPSHQVTQMGQEVILRCVPISNHLYFYWYRQILGQKVEFLVSFYNNEISEKSEIFDDQFSVERPDGSNFTLKIRSTKLEDSAMYFCASSERGTTSVSPYNEQFFGPGTRLTVL.

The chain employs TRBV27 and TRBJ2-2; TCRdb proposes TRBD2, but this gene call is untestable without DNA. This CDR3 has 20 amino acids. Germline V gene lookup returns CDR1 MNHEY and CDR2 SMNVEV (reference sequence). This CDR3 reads CASSNLSPGLAGGWNGELFF.

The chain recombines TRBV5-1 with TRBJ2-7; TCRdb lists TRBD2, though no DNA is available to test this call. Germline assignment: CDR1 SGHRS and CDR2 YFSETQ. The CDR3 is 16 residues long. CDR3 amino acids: CASSLRLAGVFNEQYF.

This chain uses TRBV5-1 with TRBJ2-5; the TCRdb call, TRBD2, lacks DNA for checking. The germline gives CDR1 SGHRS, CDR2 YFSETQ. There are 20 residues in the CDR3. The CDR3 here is CASSLALGLAGGPAQETQYF.

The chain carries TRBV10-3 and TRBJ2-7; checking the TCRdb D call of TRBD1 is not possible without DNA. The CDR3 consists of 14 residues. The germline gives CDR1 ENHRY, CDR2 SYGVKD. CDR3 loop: CAISPRGTTLEQYF.

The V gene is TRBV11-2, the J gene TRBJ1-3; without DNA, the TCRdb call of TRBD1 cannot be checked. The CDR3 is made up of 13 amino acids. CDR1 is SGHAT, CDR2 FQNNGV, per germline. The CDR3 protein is CASNRVFGNTIYF.

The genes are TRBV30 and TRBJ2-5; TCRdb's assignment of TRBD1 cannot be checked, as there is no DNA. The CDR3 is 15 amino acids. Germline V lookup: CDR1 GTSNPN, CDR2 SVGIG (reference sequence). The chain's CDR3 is CACGTGPNLQETQYF.

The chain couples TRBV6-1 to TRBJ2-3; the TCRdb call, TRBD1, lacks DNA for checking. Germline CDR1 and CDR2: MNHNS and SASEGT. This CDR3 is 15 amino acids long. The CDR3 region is CASSRRGAESDTQYF.

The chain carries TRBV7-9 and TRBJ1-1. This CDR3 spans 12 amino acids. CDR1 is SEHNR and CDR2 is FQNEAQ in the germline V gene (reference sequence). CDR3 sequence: CASSLAYTEAFF.

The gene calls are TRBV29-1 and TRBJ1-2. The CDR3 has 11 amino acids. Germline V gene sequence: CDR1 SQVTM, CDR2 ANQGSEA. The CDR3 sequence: CSVTSLYGYTF. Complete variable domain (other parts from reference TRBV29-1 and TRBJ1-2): SAVISQKPSRDICQRGTSLTIQCQVDSQVTMMFWYRQQPGQSLTLIATANQGSEATYESGFVIDKFPISRPNLTFSTLTVSNMSPEDSSIYLCSVTSLYGYTFGSGTRLTVV.

CDR3 amino acids: CASSLPGLAGGPGTQYF. The J gene is TRBJ2-3, the V gene TRBV18; the D call of TRBD2 rests on TCRdb alone, since no DNA is present to check it. The V gene's germline CDR1 is KGHSH and CDR2 LQKENI. The CDR3 is made up of 17 amino acids.

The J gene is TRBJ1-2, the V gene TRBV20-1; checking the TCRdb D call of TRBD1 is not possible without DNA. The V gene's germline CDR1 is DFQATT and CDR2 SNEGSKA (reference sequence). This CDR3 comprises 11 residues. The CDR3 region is CSARDPAGVTF.

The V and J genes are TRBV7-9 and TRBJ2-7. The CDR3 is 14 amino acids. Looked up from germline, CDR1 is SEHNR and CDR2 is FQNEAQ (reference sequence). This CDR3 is CASSPLTATYEQYF.

The CDR3 loop is CASSKQGRYNEQFF. V gene TRBV21-1 combines with J gene TRBJ2-1; absent DNA, TCRdb's TRBD1 call cannot be checked. TRBV21-1 represents a pseudogene. CDR3 size: 14 residues.

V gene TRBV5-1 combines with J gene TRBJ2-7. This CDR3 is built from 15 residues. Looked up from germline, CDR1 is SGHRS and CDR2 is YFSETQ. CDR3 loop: CASSLMKGWDYEQYF. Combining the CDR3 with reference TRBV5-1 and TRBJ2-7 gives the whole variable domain KAGVTQTPRYLIKTRGQQVTLSCSPISGHRSVSWYQQTPGQGLQFLFEYFSETQRNKGNFPGRFSGRQFSNSRSEMNVSTLELGDSALYLCASSLMKGWDYEQYFGPGTRLTVT.

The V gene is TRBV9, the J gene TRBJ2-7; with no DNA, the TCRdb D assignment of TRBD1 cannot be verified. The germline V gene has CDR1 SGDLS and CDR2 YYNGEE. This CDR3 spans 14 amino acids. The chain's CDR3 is CASSPGTVTYEQYF.

The CDR3 spells CASSLGGQRTYNEQFF. This sequence joins TRBV7-9 and TRBJ2-1; TCRdb's assignment of TRBD1 cannot be checked, as there is no DNA. Germline V gene lookup returns CDR1 SEHNR and CDR2 FQNEAQ (reference sequence). The CDR3 runs to 16 residues. The full variable domain, its missing parts supplied by reference TRBV7-9 and TRBJ2-1, is DTGVSQNPRHKITKRGQNVTFRCDPISEHNRLYWYRQTLGQGPEFLTYFQNEAQLEKSRLLSDRFSAERPKGSFSTLEIQRTEQGDSAMYLCASSLGGQRTYNEQFFGPGTRLTVL.

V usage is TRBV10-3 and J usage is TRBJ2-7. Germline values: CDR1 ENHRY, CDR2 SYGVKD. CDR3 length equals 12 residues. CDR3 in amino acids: CATGGRSYEQYF.